This is a list of T cell receptor beta chains from one sample in a study of post-analysis software for immune sequencing data. TCRdb fed the PCR reads into MiXCR, producing one record per CDR3 protein. Here the sample spans about 770,000 distinct CDR3 sequences, roughly 46% being singletons. Sequencing was done on a sample of blood. The source of these receptors is a girl between 10 and 17 years old with multiple sclerosis. Each CDR3 is given with its conserved first and last residue. The D gene is left open where the match is weak. Size is omitted from some rows. Given values are once, few, many or a class for expanded clones.

cdr3_length: 13
clone_size: .
v_call: TRBV6-5
j_call: TRBJ1-1
d_call: .
cdr3_aa: CASSYSIQGKAFF
cdr3_nt: TGTGCCAGCAGTTACTCGATCCAGGGTAAAGCTTTCTTT

cdr3_length: 19
clone_size: .
v_call: TRBV5-1
j_call: TRBJ1-2
d_call: TRBD1
cdr3_aa: CASSSAVGQGAQRGIGYTF
cdr3_nt: TGCGCCAGCAGCTCCGCTGTCGGACAGGGGGCGCAAAGGGGGATCGGCTACACCTTC

cdr3_length: 13
clone_size: .
v_call: TRBV28
j_call: TRBJ2-4
d_call: .
cdr3_aa: CASSFQGRGEQYF
cdr3_nt: TGTGCCAGCAGTTTTCAGGGGAGGGGTGAGCAGTACTTC

cdr3_length: 12
clone_size: once
v_call: TRBV6-5
j_call: TRBJ1-6
d_call: .
cdr3_aa: CASSDTAGPLHF
cdr3_nt: TGTGCCAGCAGTGACACGGCCGGCCCCCTCCACTTT

cdr3_length: 19
clone_size: few
v_call: TRBV21-1
j_call: TRBJ2-7
d_call: .
cdr3_aa: CASSRGNIAGPIQTYEQYF
cdr3_nt: TGTGCCAGCAGCAGAGGGAATATAGCGGGTCCAATCCAAACCTACGAGCAGTACTTC

cdr3_length: 15
clone_size: .
v_call: TRBV7-2
j_call: TRBJ2-7
d_call: TRBD2
cdr3_aa: CANSSRLAGVSEQYF
cdr3_nt: TGTGCCAACAGCTCCAGACTAGCGGGTGTAAGCGAGCAGTACTTC

cdr3_length: 16
clone_size: .
v_call: TRBV12-3/TRBV12-4
j_call: TRBJ2-4
d_call: .
cdr3_aa: CASSPDPATVKNIQYF
cdr3_nt: TGTGCCAGCAGTCCCGACCCCGCGACGGTCAAAAACATTCAGTACTTC

cdr3_length: 14
clone_size: .
v_call: TRBV27
j_call: TRBJ1-1
d_call: TRBD1
cdr3_aa: CASSITGGNTEAFF
cdr3_nt: TGTGCCAGCAGTATTACAGGGGGTAACACTGAAGCTTTCTTT

cdr3_length: 14
clone_size: few
v_call: TRBV12-3/TRBV12-4
j_call: TRBJ1-1
d_call: .
cdr3_aa: CASSFGGGSTEAFF
cdr3_nt: TGTGCCAGCAGTTTCGGGGGCGGGAGCACTGAAGCTTTCTTT

cdr3_length: 14
clone_size: .
v_call: TRBV6-5
j_call: TRBJ2-7
d_call: TRBD1
cdr3_aa: CASRPRTGGPEQYF
cdr3_nt: TGTGCCAGCAGACCGCGGACAGGGGGGCCCGAGCAGTACTTC

cdr3_length: 16
clone_size: few
v_call: TRBV4-1
j_call: TRBJ2-1
d_call: TRBD2
cdr3_aa: CASSQVGGLADNEQFF
cdr3_nt: TGCGCCAGCAGCCAAGTGGGCGGACTAGCGGACAATGAGCAGTTCTTC

cdr3_length: 15
clone_size: .
v_call: TRBV25-1
j_call: TRBJ1-1
d_call: TRBD1
cdr3_aa: CASRGTGAQNTEAFF
cdr3_nt: TGTGCCAGCAGGGGGACAGGGGCGCAGAACACTGAAGCTTTCTTT

cdr3_length: 16
clone_size: .
v_call: TRBV20-1
j_call: TRBJ2-3
d_call: .
cdr3_aa: CSASDRGHGGGDTQYF
cdr3_nt: TGCAGTGCTTCCGATAGGGGACACGGAGGTGGAGATACGCAGTATTTT

cdr3_length: 15
clone_size: few
v_call: TRBV21-1
j_call: TRBJ2-2
d_call: .
cdr3_aa: CASHRLAGLTGELFF
cdr3_nt: TGTGCCAGTCATCGGTTAGCGGGATTGACCGGGGAGCTGTTTTTT

cdr3_length: 17
clone_size: .
v_call: TRBV12-3/TRBV12-4
j_call: TRBJ2-1
d_call: TRBD2
cdr3_aa: CASSRRLGSGRANGQFF
cdr3_nt: TGTGCCAGCAGTCGACGACTAGGTAGCGGGAGAGCGAATGGGCAGTTCTTC

cdr3_length: 13
clone_size: .
v_call: TRBV11-2
j_call: TRBJ2-1
d_call: .
cdr3_aa: CASSLGTADEQFF
cdr3_nt: TGTGCCAGCAGCTTAGGGACCGCGGATGAGCAGTTCTTC

cdr3_length: 16
clone_size: .
v_call: TRBV5-1
j_call: TRBJ2-7
d_call: TRBD2
cdr3_aa: CASSFLLAGGLPEQYF
cdr3_nt: TGCGCCAGCAGCTTTTTACTAGCGGGAGGTCTACCCGAGCAGTACTTC

cdr3_length: 12
clone_size: few
v_call: TRBV27
j_call: TRBJ2-5
d_call: TRBD1
cdr3_aa: CANRDSEGTQYF
cdr3_nt: TGTGCCAACCGGGACAGTGAAGGGACCCAGTACTTC

cdr3_length: 15
clone_size: few
v_call: TRBV12-3/TRBV12-4
j_call: TRBJ2-5
d_call: TRBD2
cdr3_aa: CASSPEAGVGETQYF
cdr3_nt: TGTGCCAGCAGCCCTGAAGCGGGAGTAGGAGAGACCCAGTACTTC

cdr3_length: 13
clone_size: .
v_call: TRBV4-1
j_call: TRBJ2-7
d_call: .
cdr3_aa: CASSQGFGGEQYF
cdr3_nt: TGCGCCAGCAGCCAAGGGTTTGGAGGCGAGCAGTACTTC

cdr3_length: 15
clone_size: .
v_call: TRBV10-3
j_call: TRBJ2-5
d_call: .
cdr3_aa: CAIAKFSGDGETQYF
cdr3_nt: TGTGCCATCGCCAAGTTTAGCGGAGACGGAGAGACCCAGTACTTC

cdr3_length: 15
clone_size: .
v_call: TRBV6-5
j_call: TRBJ2-1
d_call: TRBD2
cdr3_aa: CASGPLSREGHEQFF
cdr3_nt: TGTGCCAGCGGACCCCTCTCTCGGGAGGGCCATGAGCAGTTCTTC

cdr3_length: 18
clone_size: .
v_call: TRBV24-1
j_call: TRBJ2-1
d_call: TRBD1
cdr3_aa: CATSDFRDREALQETQFF
cdr3_nt: TGTGCCACCAGTGACTTCCGGGACAGGGAGGCCTTACAAGAGACCCAGTTCTTC

cdr3_length: 16
clone_size: .
v_call: TRBV5-1
j_call: TRBJ2-2
d_call: TRBD1
cdr3_aa: CASKSTGTGRTGELFF
cdr3_nt: TGCGCCAGCAAGTCTACGGGGACAGGGAGGACCGGGGAGCTGTTTTTT

cdr3_length: 13
clone_size: .
v_call: TRBV14
j_call: TRBJ2-1
d_call: TRBD2
cdr3_aa: CASSQESGTRLFF
cdr3_nt: TGTGCCAGCAGCCAAGAAAGCGGGACTAGGCTGTTCTTC

cdr3_length: 12
clone_size: .
v_call: TRBV6-2/TRBV6-3
j_call: TRBJ2-7
d_call: .
cdr3_aa: CASCEFTYEQYF
cdr3_nt: TGTGCCAGTTGCGAGTTCACCTACGAGCAGTACTTC

cdr3_length: 14
clone_size: .
v_call: TRBV12-3/TRBV12-4
j_call: TRBJ1-1
d_call: .
cdr3_aa: CASSLRRGSTEAFF
cdr3_nt: TGTGCCAGCAGTTTAAGGCGGGGATCCACTGAAGCTTTCTTT

cdr3_length: 15
clone_size: .
v_call: TRBV7-3
j_call: TRBJ2-7
d_call: .
cdr3_aa: CASSLIRTRCYEQYF
cdr3_nt: TGTGCCAGCAGCTTAATCCGGACTCGGTGCTACGAGCAGTACTTC

cdr3_length: 13
clone_size: .
v_call: TRBV7-6
j_call: TRBJ2-1
d_call: .
cdr3_aa: CASSLNVLNEQFF
cdr3_nt: TGTGCCAGCAGCTTAAACGTCCTCAATGAGCAGTTCTTC

cdr3_length: 13
clone_size: few
v_call: TRBV15
j_call: TRBJ1-2
d_call: .
cdr3_aa: CATSPDRNYGYTF
cdr3_nt: TGTGCCACCAGTCCGGACAGAAACTATGGCTACACCTTC